What follows are 12 T cell receptor beta chains derived from one specimen sequenced in a study of cytomegalovirus exposure and HLA in healthy donors. The PCR ran on 60 Vbeta and 13 Jbeta primers. Some clones are missing from TCRdb's copy, which holds only in-frame ones; the method was immunoSEQ multiplex PCR. The sample spans over 100,000 clones; the ten largest clones claim approximately 1.8%. Sequenced: PBMCs. Receptors originate from a man between 18 and 29 years old in good health and CMV-seronegative.

This chain joins TRBV4-3 and TRBJ2-3; 11 bases line up with TRBD2. The CDR3 contains 15 residues. The trim removed 4 bases at V and 2 bases at J, leaving 2 bases unmatched. The germline V gene has CDR1 LGHNA and CDR2 YSLEER. Here the CDR3 DNA reads TGCGCCAGCAGCCTAGCGGGAGGGCCCACAGATACGCAGTATTTT. Protein product: CASSLAGGPTDTQYF.

The V gene is TRBV19, the J gene TRBJ2-1; TRBD1 is a possible D gene (7 bases). The CDR3 length is 16 residues. Germline V gives CDR1 LNHDA, CDR2 SQIVND (reference sequence). Trimming removed 6 bases at V and 2 bases at J, with 17 bases between. The chain's CDR3 is CASRRQGGIPYNEQFF. The CDR3 bases are TGTGCCAGTAGGCGACAGGGCGGGATACCCTACAATGAGCAGTTCTTC.

Worth noting for this clone: In this CDR3 the conserved last residue, phenylalanine or tryptophan, is missing, so a read error is likely. The CDR3: CASSLATEYEQYL. As DNA, the CDR3 is TGCGCCAGCAGCCTTGCAACGGAGTACGAGCAGTACCTC. The chain employs TRBV4-3 and TRBJ2-7, with D unclear. With 4 bases removed from V and 4 bases from J, the gap between germline ends came to 11 bases. CDR3 length: 13 amino acids. Germline lookup yields CDR1 LGHNA and CDR2 YSLEER.

The rearrangement links TRBV11-3 to TRBJ2-2; possibly TRBD1 for D (5 bases). Germline V gene lookup returns CDR1 SGHNT and CDR2 YENEEA. V was clipped by 0 bases and J by 6 bases, with 17 bases between them. The CDR3 has 17 residues. The CDR3 protein is CASSLDLSSRGAGELFF. For the CDR3, the DNA is TGTGCCAGCAGCTTAGATCTTTCATCTAGGGGCGCCGGGGAGCTGTTTTTT.

The CDR3 loop is CASSQGVAGAYEQYF. The CDR3 DNA is TGCGCCAGCAGCCAAGGGGTAGCGGGAGCCTACGAGCAGTACTTC. J is TRBJ2-7 and V is TRBV4-3, with 9 bases that match TRBD2. There are 15 residues in the CDR3. Trimming at V came to 1 base and at J to 2 bases, leaving 3 bases not matched to a gene. Germline loops: CDR1 LGHNA, CDR2 YSLEER.

This chain joins TRBV4-1 and TRBJ2-7; TRBD1 might be the D (5 bases). The CDR3 totals 12 residues. V lost 3 bases to trimming and J lost 10 bases, with 13 bases between them. Per germline, CDR1 MGHRA and CDR2 YSYEKL. The CDR3 protein is CASSQEPGFQYF. The CDR3 bases are TGCGCCAGCAGCCAGGAGCCAGGGTTTCAGTACTTC.

The chain carries TRBV4-2 and TRBJ2-1; 7 bases are shared with TRBD2. The J segment lost 5 bases and the V segment lost 8 bases, leaving 15 bases of the junction unmatched. There are 16 residues in the CDR3. Germline loops: CDR1 LGHNA, CDR2 YNFKEQ. CDR3 bases: TGTGCCAGCCGCCTTGGGCCTAGCGGCCTGAACAATGAGCAGTTCTTC. This encodes CASRLGPSGLNNEQFF.

V and J are TRBV7-2 and TRBJ2-4, with D possibly TRBD1 on 6 matching bases. The CDR3 runs 15 residues. CDR1 is SGHTA and CDR2 is FQGNSA in the germline V gene. Between the trimmed V and J ends, which lost 3 bases and 0 bases, there was a span of 9 bases. The CDR3 spells CASSLDRLAKNIQYF. The CDR3 DNA reads as TGTGCCAGCAGCTTGGACAGACTAGCCAAAAACATTCAGTACTTC. Using reference TRBV7-2 and TRBJ2-4 for the parts outside the CDR3, the full variable domain is GAGVSQSPSNKVTEKGKDVELRCDPISGHTALYWYRQSLGQGLEFLIYFQGNSAPDKSGLPSDRFSAERTGGSVSTLTIQRTQQEDSAVYLCASSLDRLAKNIQYFGAGTRLSVL.

The chain recombines TRBV11-2 with TRBJ2-1, with 12 bases identical to TRBD2. With 2 bases clipped from V and 7 bases from J, the junction kept 3 bases outside the gene matches. CDR3 length: 15 amino acids. The germline V gene has CDR1 SGHAT and CDR2 FQNNGV. CDR3 DNA sequence: TGTGCCAGCAGCTTAACTAGCGGGGGGTGGAATGAGCAGTTCTTC. This translates into CASSLTSGGWNEQFF.

The J gene is TRBJ1-1, the V gene TRBV6-1; D unresolved. Germline lookup yields CDR1 MNHNS and CDR2 SASEGT. This CDR3 comprises 14 residues. V was trimmed by 5 bases and J by 1 base, leaving 11 bases between them. In DNA form, the CDR3 reads TGTGCCAGCAGTCGATCGAGAGAGAACACTGAAGCTTTCTTT. As protein: CASSRSRENTEAFF.

The chain links TRBV11-2 to TRBJ2-1; tentative D call: TRBD2 (5 bases). The V and J ends lost 1 base and 5 bases respectively, with 12 bases between them. The CDR3 loop spans 15 amino acids. Germline V CDR1 and CDR2: SGHAT, FQNNGV. The CDR3 spells CASSLVGNFNNEQFF. In DNA form, the CDR3 reads TGTGCCAGCAGCTTAGTCGGGAATTTCAACAATGAGCAGTTCTTC.

The chain carries TRBV27 and TRBJ1-2; maybe TRBD1 (6 bases). CDR1 MNHEY and CDR2 SMNVEV come from the germline V gene (reference sequence). The CDR3 covers 17 residues. The V gene lost 2 bases and the J gene lost 0 bases, with 16 bases spanning the gap. This CDR3 reads CASSLTGFPESNYGYTF. The CDR3 DNA is TGTGCCAGCAGTTTAACAGGGTTCCCAGAATCTAACTATGGCTACACCTTC.